Below are 21 T cell receptor beta chains sequenced from a single sample in a study of T cell clonotyping in hematopoietic cell transplantation. Some clones are missing from TCRdb's copy, which holds only in-frame ones; the method was immunoSEQ multiplex PCR. The repertoire has roughly 10,000 clones, roughly 80% of them found once; the top ten carry roughly 51%. The material was PBMCs, obtained at the time of graft-versus-host disease after allogeneic stem cell transplant. All receptors come from a male patient between 60 and 69 years old who had an allogeneic stem cell transplant from an unrelated donor, so the T cells may come from the graft donor. Some clones in this sample may be carry-over from other donors' samples.

The genes are TRBV6-5 and TRBJ1-1, with TRBD1 as a possible D gene (6 bases). Germline V lookup: CDR1 MNHEY, CDR2 SVGAGI. The CDR3 has 14 residues. Trimming removed 7 bases from V and 0 bases from J, with 12 bases in between. CDR3 nucleotide sequence: TGTGCCAGCACCCGAACAGGGTTGAACACTGAAGCTTTCTTT. The encoded protein is CASTRTGLNTEAFF.

The V gene is TRBV10-3, the J gene TRBJ1-5; D not resolved. Germline CDR1 ENHRY, CDR2 SYGVKD. With 6 bases removed from V and 0 bases from J, the gap between germline ends came to 6 bases. The CDR3 totals 13 residues. This CDR3 reads CAIRTDSNQPQHF. In DNA, the CDR3 is TGTGCCATCAGGACGGATAGCAATCAGCCCCAGCATTTT.

This chain links TRBV6-1 with TRBJ1-2; 7 positions agree with TRBD1. Per the germline V gene, CDR1 is MNHNS and CDR2 is SASEGT. The junction had 2 bases not matched to a gene; V was cut back by 4 bases and J by 3 bases. This CDR3 spans 13 amino acids. As DNA, the CDR3 is TGTGCCAGCAGTGTTGACAGGGACTATGGCTACACCTTC. Translation: CASSVDRDYGYTF.

The chain carries TRBV5-6 and TRBJ2-3, with D perhaps matching TRBD1 (6 bases). V lost 2 bases, J lost 3 bases, and 13 bases lay in between. CDR3 length: 15 amino acids. Germline CDR1 is SGHDT and CDR2 is YYEEEE. DNA of the CDR3: TGTGCCAGCAGCTTTAGGGGGTACAAGACAGATACGCAGTATTTT. This codes for CASSFRGYKTDTQYF.

This clone ranks as medium-sized (0.01 to 0.1%). V is TRBV7-3 and J is TRBJ2-5; 7 nucleotides agree with TRBD1. The J segment lost 3 bases and the V segment lost 2 bases, leaving 0 bases of the junction unmatched. This CDR3 comprises 13 residues. Germline V CDR1 and CDR2: SGHTA, FQGTGA. Here the CDR3 reads CASSLQGEETQYF. The CDR3 DNA is TGTGCCAGCAGCTTACAGGGGGAAGAGACCCAGTACTTC. Using reference TRBV7-3 and TRBJ2-5 for the parts outside the CDR3, the full variable domain is GAGVSQTPSNKVTEKGKYVELRCDPISGHTALYWYRQSLGQGPEFLIYFQGTGAADDSGLPNDRFFAVRPEGSVSTLKIQRTERGDSAVYLCASSLQGEETQYFGPGTRLLVL.

DNA of the CDR3: TGTGCCAGCAGCTGGGGACAGTCCTACGAGCAGTACTTC. It encodes CASSWGQSYEQYF. This chain links TRBV7-2 with TRBJ2-7; 7 bases fit TRBD1. The CDR3 sequence is 13 residues long. Germline V lookup: CDR1 SGHTA, CDR2 FQGNSA. Trimming at V came to 4 bases and at J to 1 base, leaving 1 base not matched to a gene.

V usage is TRBV5-1 and J usage is TRBJ2-7, with TRBD2 identical over 7 bases. Germline loops: CDR1 SGHRS, CDR2 YFSETQ. CDR3 length: 14 amino acids. V lost 0 bases to trimming and J lost 4 bases; unmatched junction nucleotides: 4. CDR3 in amino acids: CASSLAQGGYEQYF. DNA of the CDR3: TGCGCCAGCAGCTTGGCCCAGGGAGGGTACGAGCAGTACTTC.

The chain is built from TRBV28 and TRBJ2-7, with 7 bases lining up with TRBD1. CDR1 is MDHEN, CDR2 SYDVKM, per germline. This CDR3 has 15 amino acids. The junction had 10 bases not matched to a gene; V was cut back by 5 bases and J by 3 bases. CDR3 nucleotides: TGTGCCAGCAGTATAGGGACAGTGGGGCTCTACGAGCAGTACTTC. Its protein product is CASSIGTVGLYEQYF. Supplemented by reference TRBV28 and TRBJ2-7, the full variable domain reads DVKVTQSSRYLVKRTGEKVFLECVQDMDHENMFWYRQDPGLGLRLIYFSYDVKMKEKGDIPEGYSVSREKKERFSLILESASTNQTSMYLCASSIGTVGLYEQYFGPGTRLTVT.

The V call is TRBV7-8, the J call TRBJ1-1; no firm D call. V lost 1 base and J 1 base, leaving 10 bases between the germline ends. The length of the CDR3 is 15 residues. Per germline, CDR1 SGHVS and CDR2 FQNEAQ. The CDR3 region has the DNA TGTGCCAGCAGCTTAGAAAGTGTGGAGAACACTGAAGCTTTCTTT. As protein: CASSLESVENTEAFF.

The rearrangement joins TRBV9 to TRBJ1-3; D is unclear. Deletions cut 4 bases from V and 0 bases from J, with 11 bases between. This CDR3 is 15 amino acids long. Germline V lookup: CDR1 SGDLS, CDR2 YYNGEE. The chain's CDR3 is CASSPQELSGNTIYF. CDR3 nucleotide sequence: TGTGCCAGCAGCCCACAAGAGCTCTCTGGAAACACCATATATTTT.

V and J are TRBV29-1 and TRBJ2-2, with 9 bases that match TRBD1. The germline V gene encodes CDR1 SQVTM and CDR2 ANQGSEA. This CDR3 is built from 14 residues. With 3 bases clipped from V and 8 bases from J, the junction kept 7 bases outside the gene matches. The CDR3 DNA reads as TGCAGCGTTGATGGGACAGGGAGTGGAGGGGAGCTGTTTTTT. Protein: CSVDGTGSGGELFF.

The chain uses TRBV19 and TRBJ1-2; D remains ambiguous. V was cut by 8 bases and J by 5 bases, with 21 bases left in between. Germline lookup yields CDR1 LNHDA and CDR2 SQIVND (reference sequence). CDR3 length: 15 amino acids. The CDR3 protein is CASGLDGYAPYGYTF. CDR3 bases: TGTGCCAGTGGCCTGGACGGCTACGCGCCTTATGGCTACACCTTC.

This rearrangement joins TRBV5-1 to TRBJ2-5, with D unresolved. CDR1 and CDR2 (germline): SGHRS, YFSETQ. The CDR3 runs 16 residues. Trimming shortened V by 4 bases and J by 7 bases, and 23 bases separated the two germline ends. Written as DNA, the CDR3 is TGCGCCAGCAGCCCCCTGGCTACCCAGTCTGCCCCGACCCAGTACTTC. It encodes CASSPLATQSAPTQYF.

The chain has TRBV5-6 and TRBJ2-6; perhaps TRBD2 as D (5 bases). Trimming took off 4 bases at V and 0 bases at J, with 17 bases between the two ends. This CDR3 has 18 amino acids. CDR1 and CDR2 from the germline V gene are SGHDT and YYEEEE. Written as DNA, the CDR3 is TGTGCCAGCAGCGTTGGAGGACGGCAATTCTCTGGGGCCAACGTCCTGACTTTC. Protein: CASSVGGRQFSGANVLTF.

The chain uses TRBV25-1 and TRBJ2-5; the match to TRBD1 covers 8 bases. Germline assignment: CDR1 MGHDK and CDR2 SYGVNS. This CDR3 contains 15 residues. With 9 bases clipped from V and 2 bases from J, the junction kept 11 bases outside the gene matches. CDR3 sequence (DNA): TGTGCCAGTGCCAATCCGGGACAGGCGCAAGAGACCCAGTACTTC. It specifies CASANPGQAQETQYF.

The chain recombines TRBV29-1 with TRBJ2-1, with 7 bases fitting TRBD2. The V and J ends lost 4 bases and 4 bases, in that order; junction bases with no gene match: 4. CDR1 and CDR2 from the germline V gene are SQVTM and ANQGSEA. The CDR3 consists of 13 residues. This chain's CDR3 is CSVGLAEYNEQFF. The CDR3 region has the DNA TGCAGCGTTGGACTAGCAGAATACAATGAGCAGTTCTTC.

This chain connects TRBV4-2 to TRBJ2-3; TRBD2 agrees at 13 bases. V shed 0 bases and J 6 bases; nucleotides not matched to a gene: 6. Germline values: CDR1 LGHNA, CDR2 YNFKEQ. The CDR3 loop spans 17 amino acids. The CDR3 coding sequence is TGTGCCAGCAGCCAAGAACAGACTAGCGGGGGGCTGGATACGCAGTATTTT. It translates to CASSQEQTSGGLDTQYF.

There are a few counts of this clone. This rearrangement joins TRBV6-1 to TRBJ1-2; TRBD1 matches at 10 bases. The CDR3 is 12 residues long. V gave up 7 bases and J gave up 8 bases; unmatched junction bases: 4. CDR1 is MNHNS, CDR2 SASEGT, per germline. As DNA, the CDR3 is TGTGCCAGCACTTGGGACAGGGGCGGCTACACCTTC. Translated, it gives CASTWDRGGYTF.

This clone has just a few counts. This chain connects TRBV2 to TRBJ1-1; TRBD1 agrees at 7 bases. This CDR3 contains 13 residues. CDR1 and CDR2 (germline): SNHLY, FYNNEI. Trimming took 8 bases from V and 1 from J; bases not matched to a gene: 4. CDR3: CASWDSTNTEAFF. CDR3 in DNA: TGTGCCAGCTGGGACAGCACGAACACTGAAGCTTTCTTT.

The gene calls are TRBV4-1 and TRBJ1-2, with D maybe TRBD1 (5 bases). V was trimmed by 4 bases and J by 11 bases, leaving 14 bases between them. The germline CDR1 and CDR2 sequences are MGHRA and YSYEKL. The CDR3 is 12 amino acids. CDR3 DNA: TGCGCCAGCAGCCGTATGACAGTCGAATACACCTTC. This encodes CASSRMTVEYTF.

This clone came up once. J is TRBJ1-6 and V is TRBV4-1; D ambiguous. The length of the CDR3 is 17 residues. Between the trimmed V and J ends, which lost 0 bases and 7 bases, there was a span of 16 bases. Germline-derived CDR1 and CDR2 are MGHRA and YSYEKL. The CDR3 DNA is TGCGCCAGCAGCCAAGATAGCTGGGTTAATGGGAATTCACCCCTCCACTTT. Translated, it gives CASSQDSWVNGNSPLHF.